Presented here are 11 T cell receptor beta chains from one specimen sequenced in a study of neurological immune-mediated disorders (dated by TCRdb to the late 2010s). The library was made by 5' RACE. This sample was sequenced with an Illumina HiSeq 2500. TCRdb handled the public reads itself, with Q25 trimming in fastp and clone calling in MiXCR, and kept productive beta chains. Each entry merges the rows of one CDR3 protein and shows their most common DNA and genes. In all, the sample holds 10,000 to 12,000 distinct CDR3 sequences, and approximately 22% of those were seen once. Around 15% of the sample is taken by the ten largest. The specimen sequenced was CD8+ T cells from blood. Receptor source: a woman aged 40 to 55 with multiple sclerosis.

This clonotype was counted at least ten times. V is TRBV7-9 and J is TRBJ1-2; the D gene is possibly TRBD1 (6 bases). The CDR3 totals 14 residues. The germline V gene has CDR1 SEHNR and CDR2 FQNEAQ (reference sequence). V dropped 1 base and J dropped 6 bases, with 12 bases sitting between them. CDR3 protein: CASSLGQGKDGYTF. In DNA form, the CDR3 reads TGTGCCAGCAGCTTAGGGCAGGGGAAGGATGGCTACACCTTC. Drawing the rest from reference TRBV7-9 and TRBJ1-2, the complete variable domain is DTGVSQNPRHKITKRGQNVTFRCDPISEHNRLYWYRQTLGQGPEFLTYFQNEAQLEKSRLLSDRFSAERPKGSFSTLEIQRTEQGDSAMYLCASSLGQGKDGYTFGSGTRLTVV.

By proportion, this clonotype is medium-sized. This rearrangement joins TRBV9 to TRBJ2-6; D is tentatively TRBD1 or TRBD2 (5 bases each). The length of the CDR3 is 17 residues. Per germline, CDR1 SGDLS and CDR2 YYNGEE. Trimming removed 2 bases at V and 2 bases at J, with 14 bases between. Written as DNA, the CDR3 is TGTGCCAGCAGCGTTTCGGGGCAGGCAACTGGGGCCAACGTCCTGACTTTC. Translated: CASSVSGQATGANVLTF.

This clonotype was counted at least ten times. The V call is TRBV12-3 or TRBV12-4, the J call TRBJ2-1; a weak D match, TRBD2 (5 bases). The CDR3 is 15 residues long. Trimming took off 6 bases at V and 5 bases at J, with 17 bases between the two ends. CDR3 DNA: TGTGCCAGCAGGAAAAACCGGGATTCAAACAATGAGCAGTTCTTC. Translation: CASRKNRDSNNEQFF.

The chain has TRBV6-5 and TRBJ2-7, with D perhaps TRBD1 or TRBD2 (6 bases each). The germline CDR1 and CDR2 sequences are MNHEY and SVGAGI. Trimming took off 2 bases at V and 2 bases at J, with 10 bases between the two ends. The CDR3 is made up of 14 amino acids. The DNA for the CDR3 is TGTGCCAGCAGTTACGGGGGGCCCACCTACGAGCAGTACTTC. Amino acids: CASSYGGPTYEQYF.

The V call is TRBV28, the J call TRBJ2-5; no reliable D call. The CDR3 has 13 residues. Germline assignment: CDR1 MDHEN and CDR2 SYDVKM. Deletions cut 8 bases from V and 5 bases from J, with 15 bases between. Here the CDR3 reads CASAPGWVETQYF. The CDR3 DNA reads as TGTGCCAGCGCTCCCGGGTGGGTGGAGACCCAGTACTTC.

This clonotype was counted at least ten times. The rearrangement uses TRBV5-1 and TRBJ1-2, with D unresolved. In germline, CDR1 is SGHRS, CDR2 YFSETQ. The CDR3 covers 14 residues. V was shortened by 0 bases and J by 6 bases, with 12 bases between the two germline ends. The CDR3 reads CASSLGERRDGYTF. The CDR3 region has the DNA TGCGCCAGCAGCTTGGGGGAGAGGAGGGATGGCTACACCTTC.

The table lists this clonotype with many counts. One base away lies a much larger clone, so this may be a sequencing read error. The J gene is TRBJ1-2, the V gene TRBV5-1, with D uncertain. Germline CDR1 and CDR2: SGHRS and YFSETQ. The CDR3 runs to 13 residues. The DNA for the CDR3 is TGCACCAGCAGCTTGAGGAGTAACTATGGCTACACCTTC. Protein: CTSSLRSNYGYTF.

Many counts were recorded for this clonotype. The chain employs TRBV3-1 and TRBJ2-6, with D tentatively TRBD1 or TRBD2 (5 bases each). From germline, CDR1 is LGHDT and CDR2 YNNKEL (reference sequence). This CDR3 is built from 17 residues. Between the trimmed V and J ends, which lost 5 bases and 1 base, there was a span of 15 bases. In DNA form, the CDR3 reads TGTGCCAGCAGCTCCGGGACGGGATCGTCTGGGGCCAACGTCCTGACTTTC. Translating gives CASSSGTGSSGANVLTF.

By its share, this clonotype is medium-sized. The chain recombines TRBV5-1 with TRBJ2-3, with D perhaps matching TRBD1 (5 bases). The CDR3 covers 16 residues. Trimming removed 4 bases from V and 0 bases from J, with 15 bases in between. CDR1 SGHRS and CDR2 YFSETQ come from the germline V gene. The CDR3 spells CASSLGWGGSTDTQYF. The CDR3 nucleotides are TGCGCCAGCAGCCTGGGATGGGGCGGAAGCACAGATACGCAGTATTTT.

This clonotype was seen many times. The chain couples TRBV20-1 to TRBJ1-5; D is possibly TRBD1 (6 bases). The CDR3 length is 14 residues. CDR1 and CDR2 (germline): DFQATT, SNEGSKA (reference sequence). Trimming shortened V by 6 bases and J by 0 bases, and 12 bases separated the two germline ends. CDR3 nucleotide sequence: TGCAGTGCGGGAGGACAGAATAGCAATCAGCCCCAGCATTTT. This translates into CSAGGQNSNQPQHF.

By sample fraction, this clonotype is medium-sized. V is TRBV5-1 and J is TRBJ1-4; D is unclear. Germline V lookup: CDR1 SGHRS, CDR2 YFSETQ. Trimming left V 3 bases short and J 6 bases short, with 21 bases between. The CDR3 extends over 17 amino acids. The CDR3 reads CASSSGRLQRYYEKLFF. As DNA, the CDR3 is TGCGCCAGCAGCTCTGGGAGGTTACAACGGTATTATGAAAAACTGTTTTTT.